This T cell receptor beta chain is from a study of T cell repertoires in cytomegalovirus infection. Study-wide context: A matching HLA type, together with CMV infection, was signaled by public TCR beta signatures.

TCRdb reprocessed the reads with MiXCR, giving one entry per CDR3 protein. The sample shows hundreds of thousands of distinct CDR3 sequences, around 10% of them seen only once. Study outcomes and limitations: CMV-specific HLA-C-restricted TCR beta clonotypes dominated the ex vivo response. The cumulative frequency of public TCR beta families distinguished individuals who carried CMV together with the relevant HLA.

With V trimmed by 5 bases and J by 5 bases, 1 base remained unmatched. The germline gives CDR1 SEHNR, CDR2 FQNEAQ (reference sequence). The CDR3 is made up of 14 amino acids. This clonotype was detected many times. Antigen: not known. The chain is built from TRBV7-9 and TRBJ1-6; 9 positions match TRBD1. Material: PBMCs. This TCR derives from a human donor in good health (CMV status not recorded). Some clones in this sample may be carry-over from other donors' samples. CDR3 coding DNA: TGTGCCAGCAGCAGGACAGGGGATAATTCACCCCTCCACTTT. Protein: CASSRTGDNSPLHF. Complete variable domain (other parts from reference TRBV7-9 and TRBJ1-6): DTGVSQNPRHKITKRGQNVTFRCDPISEHNRLYWYRQTLGQGPEFLTYFQNEAQLEKSRLLSDRFSAERPKGSFSTLEIQRTEQGDSAMYLCASSRTGDNSPLHFGNGTRLTVT.